Listed here are 22 T cell receptor beta chains from one sample, sequenced in a study of T-cell memory formation after mild COVID-19. TCRdb processed the 5' RACE reads anew with MiXCR; each CDR3 protein has one entry. The repertoire holds roughly 310,000 distinct CDR3 sequences, with more than 15% as singletons. Sequenced sample: PBMCs or a T cell subset sorted from them (not recorded which). These receptors were collected from a young man who had mild COVID-19 (a few samples of this study predate the infection). Cell type and time point are not known.

This clonotype was seen at least ten times. The chain links TRBV12-3 or TRBV12-4 to TRBJ2-4, with unresolved D. The CDR3 has 15 residues. V lost 5 bases and J 1 base, leaving 12 bases between the germline ends. CDR3 sequence: CASSDTSGAKNIQYF. The DNA for the CDR3 is TGTGCCAGCAGTGACACCTCTGGGGCCAAAAACATTCAGTACTTC.

The chain employs TRBV6-5 and TRBJ1-1; D is unresolved. The CDR3 loop spans 12 amino acids. V was shortened by 3 bases and J by 8 bases, with 10 bases between the two germline ends. Germline V gene data show CDR1 as MNHEY and CDR2 as SVGAGI. CDR3 coding DNA: TGTGCCAGCAGTTATGGAGGGCGGGAAGCTTTCTTT. The encoded protein is CASSYGGREAFF.

This clonotype was counted a few times. The V call is TRBV29-1, the J call TRBJ2-2; D is uncertain. The CDR3 spans 11 residues. Per germline, CDR1 SQVTM and CDR2 ANQGSEA. Trimming stripped 7 bases from V and 0 bases from J, with 3 bases between. CDR3 DNA: TGCAGCGGGACGAACACCGGGGAGCTGTTTTTT. Translation gives CSGTNTGELFF.

This clonotype was counted a few times. This chain connects TRBV7-8 to TRBJ2-1; D gene uncertain. Germline V gives CDR1 SGHVS, CDR2 FQNEAQ. The CDR3 spans 16 residues. V was trimmed by 1 base and J by 9 bases, leaving 19 bases between them. In DNA form, the CDR3 reads TGTGCCAGCAGCTTAGATCCAAACGCATATTTGGGTGAGCAGTTCTTC. This translates into CASSLDPNAYLGEQFF.

This sequence joins TRBV20-1 and TRBJ2-1; D gene unclear. The germline CDR1 and CDR2 sequences are DFQATT and SNEGSKA (reference sequence). V was pared by 4 bases and J by 0 bases, with 10 bases between. The CDR3 has 14 residues. In DNA form, the CDR3 reads TGCAGTGCTAATACTGGCAGCTCCTACAATGAGCAGTTCTTC. The encoded protein is CSANTGSSYNEQFF.

This clonotype was seen only once. This chain links TRBV11-2 with TRBJ2-3; D is possibly TRBD2 (6 bases). The CDR3 consists of 17 residues. Germline values: CDR1 SGHAT, CDR2 FQNNGV. V was cut by 1 base and J by 11 bases, with 25 bases left in between. The DNA for the CDR3 is TGTGCCAGCAGCTTAGGTTTCGCGGGGAACGTCGGGTTTGGGCAGTATTTT. Protein product: CASSLGFAGNVGFGQYF.

In its sample, this clonotype was seen many times. The chain recombines TRBV5-1 with TRBJ2-5; no clear D. The CDR3 runs to 14 residues. Germline lookup yields CDR1 SGHRS and CDR2 YFSETQ. Trimming took 4 bases from V and 5 from J, leaving 15 bases between them. The CDR3 here is CASSEPTGSETQYF. The CDR3 DNA reads as TGCGCCAGCAGCGAACCGACCGGGTCGGAGACCCAGTACTTC.

This clonotype has a single count. The chain links TRBV19 to TRBJ1-1, with TRBD1 matching 10 bases. The CDR3 spans 15 residues. CDR1 LNHDA and CDR2 SQIVND come from the germline V gene (reference sequence). Trimming at V came to 9 bases and at J to 1 base, leaving 8 bases not matched to a gene. In DNA form, the CDR3 reads TGTGCCAGCTTTGACAGGGGGCGGGGGAACACTGAAGCTTTCTTT. Amino acid sequence: CASFDRGRGNTEAFF.

This clonotype has just a few counts. The V gene is TRBV4-2, the J gene TRBJ2-7, with D perhaps assigned TRBD1 or TRBD2 (5 bases each). The V gene lost 0 bases and the J gene lost 2 bases, with 11 bases spanning the gap. The CDR3 length is 15 residues. Germline V gene sequence: CDR1 LGHNA, CDR2 YNFKEQ. The chain's CDR3 is CASSQELGVAYEQYV. The CDR3 DNA reads as TGTGCCAGCAGCCAAGAATTGGGGGTAGCCTACGAGCAGTACGTC.

This clonotype turned up a few times. V is TRBV6-1 and J is TRBJ2-2; D possibly corresponds to TRBD1 (6 bases). The germline gives CDR1 MNHNS, CDR2 SASEGT. V was pared by 5 bases and J by 7 bases, with 20 bases between. The CDR3 length is 16 residues. CDR3 sequence reads: CASSSLAQTGFGELFF. The CDR3, as DNA: TGTGCCAGCAGTAGCCTCGCTCAAACAGGGTTCGGGGAGCTGTTTTTT.

This clonotype has a handful of counts. This chain links TRBV7-9 with TRBJ2-4; D unresolved. The CDR3 runs to 14 residues. V was shortened by 1 base and J by 0 bases, with 4 bases between the two germline ends. The germline gives CDR1 SEHNR, CDR2 FQNEAQ (reference sequence). The CDR3 DNA sequence: TGTGCCAGCAGCTTAGGGACAGCCAAAAACATTCAGTACTTC. Encoded protein: CASSLGTAKNIQYF.

This clonotype has only a few counts. V and J are TRBV7-9 and TRBJ1-1, with 8 bases fitting TRBD1. CDR3 size: 15 residues. With 2 bases clipped from V and 4 bases from J, the junction kept 6 bases outside the gene matches. Germline V lookup: CDR1 SEHNR, CDR2 FQNEAQ (reference sequence). CDR3 bases: TGTGCCAGCAGCTTATTGATCGGACAGGGCACTGAAGCTTTCTTT. Protein sequence: CASSLLIGQGTEAFF.

This clonotype was detected a few times. A read error may account for a junction end that differs from germline. The chain combines TRBV20-1 with TRBJ1-1, with a possible D match to TRBD1 (5 bases). The CDR3 spans 14 residues. Germline V gives CDR1 DFQATT, CDR2 SNEGSKA (reference sequence). The CDR3 DNA reads as TGCAGTGCTAGAGATTCCGAGGGGCGCGGTGAAACTTTCTTT. It specifies CSARDSEGRGETFF.

The chain couples TRBV30 to TRBJ1-4; D remains unclear. V was clipped by 3 bases and J by 0 bases, with 5 bases between them. Germline V CDR1 and CDR2: GTSNPN, SVGIG (reference sequence). The CDR3 sequence is 13 residues long. The CDR3 loop reads CAWRGATNEKLFF. The CDR3 DNA sequence: TGTGCCTGGAGGGGAGCAACTAATGAAAAACTGTTTTTT.

This clonotype was observed a few times. The V call is TRBV20-1, the J call TRBJ2-1; 8 bases are shared with TRBD2. There are 15 residues in the CDR3. Unmatched junction bases numbered 14, after V lost 4 bases and J lost 9 bases. CDR1 DFQATT and CDR2 SNEGSKA come from the germline V gene (reference sequence). This CDR3 reads CSATLLSGGASEQFF. The CDR3 region has the DNA TGCAGTGCTACCCTACTGAGCGGGGGAGCGAGTGAGCAGTTCTTC.

V gene TRBV20-1 combines with J gene TRBJ2-3, with 8 bases fitting TRBD2. The ends lost 2 bases at V and 1 base at J; junction bases unmatched: 5. Germline CDR1 and CDR2: DFQATT and SNEGSKA (reference sequence). CDR3 length equals 15 residues. The CDR3 sequence is CSARSTSGRTDTQYF. The CDR3 region has the DNA TGCAGTGCTAGAAGTACTAGCGGTCGCACAGATACGCAGTATTTT.

V usage is TRBV4-2 and J usage is TRBJ2-5; the D call may be TRBD1 or TRBD2 (5 bases each). CDR1 is LGHNA, CDR2 YNFKEQ, per germline. V lost 2 bases to trimming and J lost 2 bases, with 9 bases between them. The CDR3 loop spans 14 amino acids. Written as DNA, the CDR3 is TGTGCCAGCAGCCAACGGGGCGGACAAGAGACCCAGTACTTC. This gives the protein CASSQRGGQETQYF.

The chain recombines TRBV11-2 with TRBJ2-2; TRBD2 agrees at 9 bases. Germline lookup yields CDR1 SGHAT and CDR2 FQNNGV. The CDR3 loop spans 14 amino acids. V lost 6 bases and J lost 5; bases outside the gene matches: 4. This chain's CDR3 is CASSAGGRTGELFF. CDR3 nucleotides: TGTGCCAGCAGTGCGGGGGGGAGGACCGGGGAGCTGTTTTTT. Filled out from reference TRBV11-2 and TRBJ2-2, the complete variable domain reads EAGVAQSPRYKIIEKRQSVAFWCNPISGHATLYWYQQILGQGPKLLIQFQNNGVVDDSQLPKDRFSAERLKGVDSTLKIQPAKLEDSAVYLCASSAGGRTGELFFGEGSRLTVL.

This clonotype has a count of ten or more. The chain recombines TRBV5-1 with TRBJ2-7, with D perhaps TRBD2 (6 bases). The V end lost 4 bases, the J end lost 3 bases, and 11 bases lay between the germline ends. The germline CDR1 and CDR2 sequences are SGHRS and YFSETQ. The CDR3 sequence is 13 residues long. The CDR3, as DNA: TGCGCCAGCAGCCCCACCGGGGGCTACGAGCAGTACGTC. Translating gives CASSPTGGYEQYV.

The V call is TRBV20-1, the J call TRBJ2-7; 7 nucleotides match TRBD1. The CDR3 contains 15 residues. After removal of 0 bases from V and 3 bases from J, the junction contained 8 bases not matched to a gene. From germline, CDR1 is DFQATT and CDR2 SNEGSKA (reference sequence). This CDR3 reads CSARDPQGVGYEQYF. The CDR3 DNA reads TGCAGTGCTAGAGATCCTCAGGGGGTTGGCTACGAGCAGTACTTC.

The chain has TRBV6-5 and TRBJ2-5, with D possibly called TRBD1 or TRBD2 (5 bases each). The germline V gene has CDR1 MNHEY and CDR2 SVGAGI. The CDR3 consists of 13 residues. Trimming took off 5 bases at V and 2 bases at J, with 9 bases between the two ends. The CDR3 here is CASSGGRQETQYF. CDR3 sequence (DNA): TGTGCCAGCAGTGGGGGACGTCAAGAGACCCAGTACTTC.

The chain recombines TRBV5-1 with TRBJ1-2; 7 bases map to TRBD1. Unmatched junction bases numbered 10, after V lost 4 bases and J lost 7 bases. The CDR3 runs to 14 residues. CDR1 and CDR2 from the germline V gene are SGHRS and YFSETQ. Here the CDR3 DNA reads TGCGCCAGCAGCGACAAAAACAGGGGAGGTGGCTACACCTTC. It specifies CASSDKNRGGGYTF.